This T cell receptor beta chain derives from a study of naive and memory T cell subsets. Blood and skin TCR RNA was reverse transcribed with alpha and beta constant primers. TCRdb processed the 5' RACE reads anew with MiXCR; each CDR3 protein has one entry. There are tens of thousands of distinct CDR3 sequences in the sample; roughly 25% occur only once, and around 1.8% lies in the top ten. This clonotype was observed a few times. Adult healthy volunteers gave 2.5 ml peripheral blood for whole-blood RNA. The receptor was derived from a female donor in good health.

CDR3 protein: CASSAGTPAQHF. CDR3 nucleotides: TGTGCCAGCAGCGCGGGGACACCAGCCCAGCATTTT. This chain connects TRBV5-8 to TRBJ1-5; possible D gene TRBD1, 6 bases. V lost 4 bases and J lost 11, with 13 bases in between. Germline CDR1 reads SGHTS; CDR2 reads YDEGEE. The CDR3 totals 12 residues.